Below, 32 T cell receptor beta chains from the same sample are listed, as sequenced in a study of blood T cell repertoires in COVID-19. Libraries were prepared by immunoSEQ multiplex PCR; TCRdb keeps only in-frame clonotypes and omits some of them. The sample lists around 35,000 clones, more than 85% occurring once. Sequencing input: peripheral blood. These TCRs come from a human donor in a cohort sampled during active COVID-19.

J is TRBJ2-5 and V is TRBV7-9; perhaps TRBD2 as D (6 bases). There are 14 residues in the CDR3. Deletions cut 5 bases from V and 2 bases from J, with 12 bases between. Germline assignment: CDR1 SEHNR and CDR2 FQNEAQ (reference sequence). The CDR3 loop reads CASSRDLNQETQYF. The DNA of the CDR3 is TGTGCCAGCAGCCGGGACTTAAATCAAGAGACCCAGTACTTC.

The J gene is TRBJ1-1, the V gene TRBV19, with D perhaps TRBD1 (6 bases). Trimming left V 5 bases short and J 2 bases short, with 15 bases between. The V gene's germline CDR1 is LNHDA and CDR2 SQIVND (reference sequence). This CDR3 has 15 residues. Here the CDR3 reads CASSGLRGANTEAFF. CDR3 bases: TGTGCCAGTAGTGGTCTTCGGGGGGCCAACACTGAAGCTTTCTTT.

The chain uses TRBV18 and TRBJ2-6; TRBD1 agrees at 8 bases. V lost 2 bases, J lost 1 base, and 10 bases stayed unmatched. Germline CDR1 is KGHSH and CDR2 is LQKENI. The CDR3 has 19 residues. The CDR3 bases are TGTGCCAGCTCACCATCGTCGAGCAGGGGGCCGTCTGGGGCCAACGTCCTGACTTTC. Encoded protein: CASSPSSSRGPSGANVLTF.

The CDR3 loop reads CASSFQAGNEQFF. The CDR3 nucleotides are TGTGCCAGCAGCTTCCAAGCGGGTAATGAGCAGTTCTTC. The V call is TRBV7-2, the J call TRBJ2-1, with D possibly matching TRBD2 (6 bases). Germline CDR1 and CDR2: SGHTA and FQGNSA. This CDR3 contains 13 residues. V shed 3 bases and J shed 7 bases, with 10 bases lying between them. Drawing the rest from reference TRBV7-2 and TRBJ2-1, the complete variable domain is GAGVSQSPSNKVTEKGKDVELRCDPISGHTALYWYRQSLGQGLEFLIYFQGNSAPDKSGLPSDRFSAERTGGSVSTLTIQRTQQEDSAVYLCASSFQAGNEQFFGPGTRLTVL.

The chain recombines TRBV3-1 (or the pseudogene TRBV3-2) with TRBJ1-5; 8 bases line up with TRBD1. The CDR3 is 15 amino acids. Germline trimming cut 4 bases from V and 2 bases from J; bases unmatched to any gene: 4. The V gene's germline CDR1 is LGHDT and CDR2 YNNKEL (reference sequence). The CDR3 spells CASSPDRAGNQPQHF. CDR3 in DNA: TGTGCCAGCAGCCCGGACAGGGCGGGCAATCAGCCCCAGCATTTT.

This chain connects TRBV6-5 to TRBJ2-1; 13 bases are shared with TRBD2. The J segment lost 8 bases and the V segment lost 0 bases, leaving 4 bases of the junction unmatched. This CDR3 contains 16 residues. Germline V gives CDR1 MNHEY, CDR2 SVGAGI. The CDR3 nucleotides are TGTGCCAGCAGTTACTCGGGGACTAGCGGGGTTTATGAGCAGTTCTTC. Protein sequence: CASSYSGTSGVYEQFF.

The gene calls are TRBV20-1 and TRBJ2-1; D gene uncertain. The CDR3 runs to 12 residues. CDR1 and CDR2 (germline): DFQATT, SNEGSKA (reference sequence). V was trimmed by 3 bases and J by 10 bases, leaving 13 bases between them. CDR3 sequence (DNA): TGCAGTGCTAGTAAGCAAGAGAGGGAGCAGTTCTTC. Protein product: CSASKQEREQFF.

V usage is TRBV19 and J usage is TRBJ2-3; tentative D call: TRBD1 (5 bases). Trimming removed 3 bases at V and 3 bases at J, with 19 bases between. Germline V gene data show CDR1 as LNHDA and CDR2 as SQIVND (reference sequence). The CDR3 is 17 amino acids. CDR3 in DNA: TGTGCCAGTAGTATCGCCCTTTCGCTTAGGGGAACAGATACGCAGTATTTT. Its protein is CASSIALSLRGTDTQYF.

This clone has only one observation. The chain recombines TRBV7-3 with TRBJ2-7, with 8 bases lining up with TRBD2. The CDR3 consists of 14 residues. The germline gives CDR1 SGHTA, CDR2 FQGTGA. With V trimmed by 0 bases and J by 5 bases, 3 bases remained unmatched. The CDR3 DNA reads as TGTGCCAGCAGCTTAACAGCGGGAGACGACGAGCAGTACTTC. Translating it yields CASSLTAGDDEQYF. The full variable domain, in which reference TRBV7-3 and TRBJ2-7 provide the parts outside the CDR3, is GAGVSQTPSNKVTEKGKYVELRCDPISGHTALYWYRQSLGQGPEFLIYFQGTGAADDSGLPNDRFFAVRPEGSVSTLKIQRTERGDSAVYLCASSLTAGDDEQYFGPGTRLTVT.

Relative to its sample, this clone is large (0.1 to 1%). The CDR3 nucleotides are TGTGCCAGCAGTTTAAGGAGCGGGAGCGACGAGCAGTACTTC. It encodes CASSLRSGSDEQYF. This chain joins TRBV27 and TRBJ2-7, with TRBD2 matching over 8 bases. With V trimmed by 2 bases and J by 5 bases, 5 bases remained unmatched. Germline V gene sequence: CDR1 MNHEY, CDR2 SMNVEV (reference sequence). The CDR3 is 14 residues long.

This clone has a handful of counts. The J gene is TRBJ2-7, the V gene TRBV10-1; 7 bases are shared with TRBD1. Germline CDR1 reads WNHNN; CDR2 reads SYGVQD (reference sequence). The J segment lost 2 bases and the V segment lost 4 bases, leaving 5 bases of the junction unmatched. This CDR3 is 14 amino acids long. CDR3 sequence reads: CASSGTGTAYEQYF. CDR3 nucleotides: TGCGCCAGCAGTGGAACCGGGACAGCCTACGAGCAGTACTTC.

The chain couples TRBV7-3 to TRBJ2-1; 8 positions agree with TRBD1. The ends lost 1 base at V and 2 bases at J; junction bases unmatched: 4. Germline CDR1 SGHTA, CDR2 FQGTGA. The CDR3 is 16 residues long. As DNA, the CDR3 is TGTGCCAGCAGCTTAAACCCACAGGGGGCCTACAATGAGCAGTTCTTC. Protein product: CASSLNPQGAYNEQFF.

Only one count was recorded for this clone. J is TRBJ2-2 and V is TRBV10-3; 14 bases map to TRBD2. The CDR3 totals 18 residues. V lost 3 bases to trimming and J lost 4 bases; unmatched junction nucleotides: 7. Germline loops: CDR1 ENHRY, CDR2 SYGVKD. The CDR3 bases are TGTGCCATCAGTGATCCGGGACTAGCGGGAGTCAGCACCGGGGAGCTGTTTTTT. It is translated as CAISDPGLAGVSTGELFF.

The chain carries TRBV30 and TRBJ1-1; tentatively, D is TRBD1 (6 bases). Trimming left V 2 bases short and J 7 bases short, with 20 bases between. Looked up from germline, CDR1 is GTSNPN and CDR2 is SVGIG (reference sequence). The CDR3 spans 15 residues. Written as DNA, the CDR3 is TGTGCCTGGAGTTCCAAAACCGCCGGCAGGGGTGAAGCTTTCTTT. It yields the protein CAWSSKTAGRGEAFF.

The genes are TRBV5-4 and TRBJ2-4, with 7 nucleotides matching TRBD1. The CDR3 is made up of 15 amino acids. From germline, CDR1 is SGHNT and CDR2 YYREEE (reference sequence). J was trimmed by 1 base and V by 4 bases; bases with no gene match: 5. For the CDR3, the DNA is TGTGCCAGCAGCGCTACGGACAGGGCCAAAAACATTCAGTACTTC. Encoded protein: CASSATDRAKNIQYF. Looking up the rest from reference TRBV5-4 and TRBJ2-4 gives the full variable domain: ETGVTQSPTHLIKTRGQQVTLRCSSQSGHNTVSWYQQALGQGPQFIFQYYREEENGRGNFPPRFSGLQFPNYSSELNVNALELDDSALYLCASSATDRAKNIQYFGAGTRLSVL.

This clone was detected only once. The V call is TRBV11-2, the J call TRBJ1-1, with 8 bases lining up with TRBD1. Trimming removed 5 bases from V and 6 bases from J; junction bases left unmatched: 11. The CDR3 sequence is 15 residues long. Germline V gene data show CDR1 as SGHAT and CDR2 as FQNNGV. Here the CDR3 DNA reads TGTGCCAGCAGCCAGAGCAGGGGGCGTACGGCTGAAGCTTTCTTT. Residues: CASSQSRGRTAEAFF.

This sequence joins TRBV27 and TRBJ2-1, with D perhaps matching TRBD1 (5 bases). The CDR3 spans 11 residues. CDR1 and CDR2 (germline): MNHEY, SMNVEV (reference sequence). V dropped 5 bases and J dropped 9 bases, with 8 bases sitting between them. The CDR3 bases are TGTGCCAGCAGTCAGGGAAGTGAGCAGTTCTTC. Residues: CASSQGSEQFF.

The rearrangement uses TRBV5-6 and TRBJ1-5, with 8 positions matching TRBD1. With V trimmed by 4 bases and J by 0 bases, 9 bases remained unmatched. Germline V gives CDR1 SGHDT, CDR2 YYEEEE. This CDR3 is built from 17 residues. The CDR3 nucleotides are TGTGCCAGCAGCATTACAGGGGGTCGGCTTAGCAATCAGCCCCAGCATTTT. Translating gives CASSITGGRLSNQPQHF.

The chain carries TRBV7-2 and TRBJ2-5; D is possibly TRBD2 (5 bases). Trimming took 6 bases from V and 3 from J, leaving 14 bases between them. The CDR3 extends over 14 amino acids. Germline lookup yields CDR1 SGHTA and CDR2 FQGNSA. CDR3 sequence (DNA): TGTGCCAGCAGTTTACTAGTACTGGAAGAGACCCAGTACTTC. This encodes CASSLLVLEETQYF. Variable domain in full (rest from reference TRBV7-2 and TRBJ2-5): GAGVSQSPSNKVTEKGKDVELRCDPISGHTALYWYRQSLGQGLEFLIYFQGNSAPDKSGLPSDRFSAERTGGSVSTLTIQRTQQEDSAVYLCASSLLVLEETQYFGPGTRLLVL.

The CDR3 region is CASSPSGVSYEQYF. Written as DNA, the CDR3 is TGTGCCAGCAGTCCAAGCGGGGTCTCCTACGAGCAGTACTTC. V and J are TRBV6-5 and TRBJ2-7; 7 bases agree with TRBD2. CDR3 length: 14 amino acids. Germline values: CDR1 MNHEY, CDR2 SVGAGI. After removal of 5 bases from V and 0 bases from J, the junction contained 4 bases not matched to a gene.

The chain employs TRBV24-1 and TRBJ2-5, with 9 bases aligning to TRBD1. In germline, CDR1 is KGHDR, CDR2 SFDVKD. The CDR3 has 15 amino acids. With 4 bases clipped from V and 5 bases from J, the junction kept 7 bases outside the gene matches. CDR3 loop: CATSEDRGEDETQYF. The DNA for the CDR3 is TGTGCCACCAGTGAGGACAGGGGCGAGGATGAGACCCAGTACTTC.

V usage is TRBV4-2 and J usage is TRBJ2-7, with TRBD1 identical over 7 bases. CDR1 and CDR2 from the germline V gene are LGHNA and YNFKEQ. CDR3 length equals 16 residues. V trimming: 1 base; J trimming: 3 bases; junction bases outside the gene matches: 9. Here the CDR3 reads CASSQGRQGRGYEQYF. CDR3 nucleotides: TGTGCCAGCAGCCAAGGGAGACAGGGAAGAGGCTACGAGCAGTACTTC.

This clone was recorded a few times. This chain uses TRBV29-1 with TRBJ1-1; D unclear. The CDR3 consists of 11 residues. Germline values: CDR1 SQVTM, CDR2 ANQGSEA. Trimming removed 5 bases at V and 1 base at J, with 5 bases between. The CDR3 protein is CSVSGNTEAFF. CDR3 sequence (DNA): TGCAGCGTTTCCGGGAACACTGAAGCTTTCTTT.

The rearrangement links TRBV7-9 to TRBJ2-3, with D possibly TRBD2 on 6 matching bases. V lost 6 bases and J 4 bases, leaving 17 bases between the germline ends. The CDR3 is 15 amino acids. Per the germline V gene, CDR1 is SEHNR and CDR2 is FQNEAQ (reference sequence). DNA for the CDR3: TGTGCCAGCAGTCCTGTCGGAGGGTCCGCAGATACGCAGTATTTT. Translated, it gives CASSPVGGSADTQYF.

V is TRBV18 and J is TRBJ1-6, with TRBD1 identical over 7 bases. Germline CDR1 and CDR2: KGHSH and LQKENI. There are 15 residues in the CDR3. V was pared by 5 bases and J by 7 bases, with 8 bases of the junction left unmatched. This chain's CDR3 is CASSLRQGDNSPLHF. CDR3 DNA: TGTGCCAGCTCATTACGACAGGGAGACAATTCACCCCTCCACTTT. The full variable domain, with the rest looked up from reference TRBV18 and TRBJ1-6, is NAGVMQNPRHLVRRRGQEARLRCSPMKGHSHVYWYRQLPEEGLKFMVYLQKENIIDESGMPKERFSAEFPKEGPSILRIQQVVRGDSAAYFCASSLRQGDNSPLHFGNGTRLTVT.

The table lists this clone with a count of one. This chain uses TRBV4-2 with TRBJ2-5; 7 nucleotides line up with TRBD1. CDR3 length: 14 amino acids. V shed 1 base and J 5 bases; nucleotides not matched to a gene: 4. Germline V gives CDR1 LGHNA, CDR2 YNFKEQ. CDR3 residues: CASSQGGTEETQYF. CDR3 DNA sequence: TGTGCCAGCAGCCAAGGGGGGACAGAGGAGACCCAGTACTTC.

The chain combines TRBV18 with TRBJ2-7; TRBD2 aligns across 8 bases. The germline V gene encodes CDR1 KGHSH and CDR2 LQKENI. The CDR3 runs to 15 residues. With V trimmed by 6 bases and J by 3 bases, 10 bases remained unmatched. DNA for the CDR3: TGTGCCAGCTCCTCGGACGGGAGGGCCGTCTACGAGCAGTACTTC. This codes for CASSSDGRAVYEQYF.

This chain connects TRBV5-4 to TRBJ2-5; TRBD1 agrees at 7 bases. Trimming took 0 bases from V and 5 from J; bases not matched to a gene: 10. CDR3 length equals 16 residues. CDR1 is SGHNT, CDR2 YYREEE, per germline (reference sequence). The DNA for the CDR3 is TGTGCCAGCAGCTTGGCAGCTAGCAGGGGGAAGGAGACCCAGTACTTC. This gives the protein CASSLAASRGKETQYF.

The rearrangement joins TRBV2 to TRBJ1-1; TRBD1 aligns across 9 bases. Germline CDR1 and CDR2: SNHLY and FYNNEI. This CDR3 contains 15 residues. V was clipped by 6 bases and J by 5 bases; unmatched bases: 10. As DNA, the CDR3 is TGTGCCAGCAGCCAAAGACAGGGGGGAGGGACTGAAGCTTTCTTT. Its translation is CASSQRQGGGTEAFF.

The chain carries TRBV6-5 and TRBJ2-7; no clear D. V lost 6 bases and J lost 3, with 6 bases in between. Germline CDR1 and CDR2: MNHEY and SVGAGI. CDR3 length: 11 residues. The CDR3 region is CASRLLYEQYF. The CDR3 bases are TGTGCCAGCAGACTTCTCTACGAGCAGTACTTC.

The chain uses TRBV6-2 or TRBV6-3 and TRBJ2-4; the D gene is possibly TRBD1 (5 bases). The CDR3 runs to 12 residues. The V end was cut by 5 bases, the J end by 8 bases, with 10 bases between. Germline lookup yields CDR1 MNHEY and CDR2 SVGEGT. CDR3 coding DNA: TGTGCCAGCAGTGACCAGGGTGACATTCAGTACTTC. Translated: CASSDQGDIQYF.

The sample holds one count of this clone. The rearrangement links TRBV5-1 to TRBJ2-1, with 8 bases that match TRBD1. Germline V gene data show CDR1 as SGHRS and CDR2 as YFSETQ. V was pared by 6 bases and J by 4 bases, with 6 bases of the junction left unmatched. CDR3 length: 14 residues. CDR3 coding DNA: TGCGCCAGCAATCGACAGGGGCTATACAATGAGCAGTTCTTC. This codes for CASNRQGLYNEQFF.